These 4 T cell receptor beta chains came from one sample sequenced in a study of patients and donors after allogeneic stem cell transplantation. MiXCR, run by TCRdb on the RT-PCR reads, gives a single entry per CDR3 protein. The table has 800,000 to 1,000,000 distinct CDR3 sequences, 15% to 20% seen once; the top ten hold roughly 6%. The sample comprised blood, either unsorted or a sorted T cell fraction (not recorded which). Receptors were obtained from a human donor who was either an allogeneic HSCT recipient or a stem cell or donor lymphocyte infusion donor (not recorded which). It is not recorded whose cells these are; they may come from a transplant donor.

This clonotype was counted a few times. The chain employs TRBV25-1 and TRBJ1-6, with a weak D call TRBD1 (5 bases). Between the trimmed V and J ends, which lost 7 bases and 10 bases, there was a span of 14 bases. Germline V CDR1 and CDR2: MGHDK, SYGVNS. The CDR3 has 13 amino acids. CDR3 protein: CASTAGSVSPLHF. CDR3 sequence (DNA): TGTGCCAGCACCGCAGGGTCGGTGTCACCCCTCCACTTT.

The rearrangement uses TRBV20-1 and TRBJ1-4, with TRBD1 matching over 7 bases. CDR1 and CDR2 from the germline V gene are DFQATT and SNEGSKA (reference sequence). The ends lost 6 bases at V and 5 bases at J; junction bases unmatched: 3. This CDR3 spans 12 amino acids. CDR3: CSAETGNEKLFF. CDR3 in DNA: TGCAGTGCCGAGACAGGGAATGAAAAACTGTTTTTT.

This clonotype was found a few times. The rearrangement joins TRBV20-1 to TRBJ2-7; the D gene is possibly TRBD2 (6 bases). Germline V lookup: CDR1 DFQATT, CDR2 SNEGSKA (reference sequence). V lost 3 bases and J lost 4, with 13 bases in between. The CDR3 length is 13 residues. CDR3 loop: CSASKGGRYEQYF. CDR3 DNA: TGCAGTGCTAGTAAAGGAGGGAGGTACGAGCAGTACTTC.

CDR3 nucleotide sequence: TGTGCCAGCAGCGTAGGCACGAACACCGGGGAGCTGTTTTTT. Residues: CASSVGTNTGELFF. The chain recombines TRBV9 with TRBJ2-2; unclear D gene. The CDR3 extends over 14 amino acids. V lost 0 bases, J lost 0 bases, and 3 bases lay in between. Germline V CDR1 and CDR2: SGDLS, YYNGEE.